This T cell receptor (beta chain) appears in the sequencing data of a study of T cell responses to AZD1222 COVID-19 vaccine. The data were produced by immunoSEQ multiplex PCR, yet TCRdb's version contains in-frame clones alone and is incomplete. The profile covers about 120,000 clones, with approximately 90% appearing a single time and roughly 3.1% taken by the ten largest. Trimming shortened V by 1 base and J by 4 bases, and 11 bases separated the two germline ends. The CDR3 length is 14 residues. Germline V gene lookup returns CDR1 SGHNT and CDR2 YYREEE (reference sequence). This clone came up a few times. As yet, its antigen is unknown. Study findings and constraints: Across spike, vaccine-associated CD4 TCRs were found, dominant at 160-218 and 743-854.

Pooled in the analysis were second doses at about 4 or about 12 weeks. This receptor was identified in an adult who received the AZD1222 COVID-19 vaccine. V is TRBV5-4 and J is TRBJ1-2; D is possibly TRBD1 (6 bases). The sequencing used peripheral blood, collected 28 days after the second AZD1222 dose. CDR3 nucleotide sequence: TGTGCCAGCAGCTTGTCAGGGGTTACCTATGGCTACACCTTC. It codes for CASSLSGVTYGYTF.